The 21 T cell receptor beta chains below were found in one sample sequenced in a study of blood T cell repertoires in COVID-19. TCRdb keeps only in-frame clones here, not all; method: immunoSEQ multiplex PCR. The sample contains 180,000 or so clones, more than 75% of which appear only once. The material sequenced was peripheral blood. All receptors come from a man aged 35 to 55 with active or convalescent COVID-19.

The chain uses TRBV15 and TRBJ1-5; 7 bases are shared with TRBD1. This CDR3 has 16 amino acids. CDR1 LNHNV and CDR2 YYDKDF come from the germline V gene (reference sequence). V trimming: 0 bases; J trimming: 5 bases; junction bases outside the gene matches: 7. The CDR3 sequence is CATSRDMQGVDQPQHF. As DNA, the CDR3 is TGTGCCACCAGCAGAGATATGCAGGGGGTGGATCAGCCCCAGCATTTT.

This clone occurred a few times. This chain connects TRBV5-4 to TRBJ1-1, with 7 bases fitting TRBD1. The V gene's germline CDR1 is SGHNT and CDR2 YYREEE (reference sequence). V gave up 4 bases and J gave up 4 bases; unmatched junction bases: 10. There are 15 residues in the CDR3. This CDR3 reads CASSQPQGEGTEAFF. As DNA, the CDR3 is TGTGCCAGCAGCCAACCGCAGGGGGAAGGCACTGAAGCTTTCTTT.

The genes are TRBV7-2 and TRBJ2-1, with 9 positions matching TRBD1. The CDR3 sequence is 14 residues long. Germline lookup yields CDR1 SGHTA and CDR2 FQGNSA. The V and J ends lost 5 bases and 9 bases, in that order; junction bases with no gene match: 8. The DNA of the CDR3 is TGTGCCAGCAGCAGAAGGGACAGGGTAACTGAGCAGTTCTTC. This codes for CASSRRDRVTEQFF.

The chain has TRBV19 and TRBJ2-2, with D perhaps matching TRBD1 (6 bases). This CDR3 region has 13 residues. CDR1 LNHDA and CDR2 SQIVND come from the germline V gene (reference sequence). Trimming left V 7 bases short and J 6 bases short, with 12 bases between. DNA for the CDR3: TGTGCCAGTAAAGACAGACAGGCCGGGGAGCTGTTTTTT. It is translated as CASKDRQAGELFF. Using reference TRBV19 and TRBJ2-2 for the parts outside the CDR3, the full variable domain is DGGITQSPKYLFRKEGQNVTLSCEQNLNHDAMYWYRQDPGQGLRLIYYSQIVNDFQKGDIAEGYSVSREKKESFPLTVTSAQKNPTAFYLCASKDRQAGELFFGEGSRLTVL.

This clone was seen just once. The gene calls are TRBV7-9 and TRBJ2-5; 7 bases line up with TRBD2. CDR1 and CDR2 from the germline V gene are SEHNR and FQNEAQ (reference sequence). CDR3 size: 14 residues. The trim removed 3 bases at V and 7 bases at J, leaving 8 bases unmatched. CDR3 in DNA: TGTGCCAGCAGCTTGCCCTCGGGGGAGGGGACCCAGTACTTC. Translated, it gives CASSLPSGEGTQYF.

The chain links TRBV19 to TRBJ1-1; D is perhaps TRBD1 (5 bases). Germline-derived CDR1 and CDR2 are LNHDA and SQIVND (reference sequence). This CDR3 is built from 15 residues. Between the trimmed V and J ends, which lost 3 bases and 4 bases, there was a span of 15 bases. CDR3 in DNA: TGTGCCAGTAGTATCCCAGGGTCCTCCCTCACTGAAGCTTTCTTT. It yields the protein CASSIPGSSLTEAFF.

As for this clone: A read error may produce the germline difference seen at one junction end. The J gene is TRBJ1-2, the V gene TRBV19, with D perhaps TRBD1 (6 bases). The CDR3 is 14 amino acids. The germline CDR1 and CDR2 sequences are LNHDA and SQIVND (reference sequence). DNA of the CDR3: TGTGCCAGTAGTAATGTTCTTGAAAGGGGACATTCACTCTTC. Translated: CASSNVLERGHSLF.

The rearrangement uses TRBV5-1 and TRBJ1-2, with 11 bases fitting TRBD1. Losses at the gene ends were 4 bases for V and 14 bases for J; bases not matched to a gene: 13. This CDR3 comprises 14 residues. CDR1 and CDR2 (germline): SGHRS, YFSETQ. DNA of the CDR3: TGCGCCAGCAGCGAAATACCGGGACAGGGGGTTTATACCTTC. Translating it yields CASSEIPGQGVYTF. Drawing the rest from reference TRBV5-1 and TRBJ1-2, the complete variable domain is KAGVTQTPRYLIKTRGQQVTLSCSPISGHRSVSWYQQTPGQGLQFLFEYFSETQRNKGNFPGRFSGRQFSNSRSEMNVSTLELGDSALYLCASSEIPGQGVYTFGSGTRLTVV.

The chain couples TRBV7-6 to TRBJ1-4; a possible D gene is TRBD1 (5 bases). The V and J ends lost 5 bases and 2 bases respectively, with 12 bases between them. Germline values: CDR1 SGHVS, CDR2 FNYEAQ. The CDR3 runs to 15 residues. The CDR3 protein is CASSAGTATNEKLFF. CDR3 in DNA: TGTGCCAGCAGCGCGGGGACTGCCACTAATGAAAAACTGTTTTTT.

This clone was detected only once. This sequence joins TRBV14 and TRBJ2-7, with TRBD1 identical over 8 bases. Unmatched junction bases numbered 3, after V lost 4 bases and J lost 4 bases. The CDR3 has 13 amino acids. Germline CDR1 reads SGHDN; CDR2 reads FVKESK. The chain's CDR3 is CASSLWTGYEQYF. The CDR3 coding sequence is TGTGCCAGCAGCCTATGGACAGGGTACGAGCAGTACTTC.

The V and J genes are TRBV30 and TRBJ1-4; 9 nucleotides line up with TRBD1. Germline V CDR1 and CDR2: GTSNPN, SVGIG (reference sequence). This CDR3 is 15 amino acids long. J lost 8 bases, V lost 1 base, and 8 bases had no gene match. The CDR3 reads CAWSAPGTGREKLFF. The CDR3, as DNA: TGTGCCTGGAGTGCCCCCGGGACAGGGAGAGAAAAACTGTTTTTT.

This clone appeared a single time. The chain has TRBV19 and TRBJ1-5, with D unclear. The germline gives CDR1 LNHDA, CDR2 SQIVND (reference sequence). The CDR3 covers 13 residues. The V and J ends lost 5 bases and 4 bases respectively, with 9 bases between them. The CDR3 here is CASSARGNQPQHF. The CDR3 DNA is TGTGCCAGTAGTGCCCGGGGTAATCAGCCCCAGCATTTT.

The chain carries TRBV6-5 and TRBJ2-5, with 9 bases that match TRBD2. The CDR3 runs 15 residues. CDR1 and CDR2 from the germline V gene are MNHEY and SVGAGI. Trimming took 2 bases from V and 5 from J; bases not matched to a gene: 6. The CDR3 DNA is TGTGCCAGCAGTTACCCGGGACTAGCTGTGGAGACCCAGTACTTC. This codes for CASSYPGLAVETQYF.

V and J are TRBV6-6 and TRBJ1-2, with 7 bases that match TRBD1. CDR3 size: 14 residues. Trimming removed 7 bases from V and 5 bases from J; junction bases left unmatched: 10. Germline assignment: CDR1 MNHNY and CDR2 SVGAGI (reference sequence). The CDR3 loop is CASTPGDRKYGYTF. The CDR3 nucleotides read TGTGCCAGCACCCCAGGGGACAGAAAATATGGCTACACCTTC.

V usage is TRBV3-1 (or the pseudogene TRBV3-2) and J usage is TRBJ1-2; D perhaps matches TRBD1 (6 bases). The CDR3 extends over 19 amino acids. V lost 3 bases to trimming and J lost 0 bases, with 23 bases between them. Germline V CDR1 and CDR2: LGHDT, YNNKEL (reference sequence). CDR3 protein: CASSHYQTGARATNYGYTF. Written as DNA, the CDR3 is TGTGCCAGCAGCCACTATCAGACAGGTGCCCGGGCCACTAACTATGGCTACACCTTC.

This clone was observed once. J is TRBJ1-1 and V is TRBV5-6, with TRBD1 identical over 7 bases. The germline V gene encodes CDR1 SGHDT and CDR2 YYEEEE. This CDR3 is built from 15 residues. The junction had 11 bases not matched to a gene; V was cut back by 4 bases and J by 5 bases. The CDR3 protein is CASSGTTGVGTEAFF. The CDR3 coding sequence is TGTGCCAGCAGCGGGACCACAGGGGTCGGTACTGAAGCTTTCTTT.

The chain couples TRBV19 to TRBJ1-1, with 8 bases lining up with TRBD1. J gave up 1 base and V 5 bases, and 9 bases lay outside the gene matches. This CDR3 contains 16 residues. Looked up from germline, CDR1 is LNHDA and CDR2 is SQIVND (reference sequence). The DNA for the CDR3 is TGTGCCAGTAGTCACACAGGGGGGGGTCCGAACACTGAAGCTTTCTTT. This encodes CASSHTGGGPNTEAFF.

The genes are TRBV29-1 and TRBJ1-2; D is unclear. V lost 1 base, J lost 0 bases, and 21 bases lay in between. Germline V gene data show CDR1 as SQVTM and CDR2 as ANQGSEA. CDR3 length: 18 amino acids. The CDR3, as DNA: TGCAGCGTTGAAGGGGGAGGCGGGCAGACCACGACTAACTATGGCTACACCTTC. Protein product: CSVEGGGGQTTTNYGYTF.

CDR3 DNA: TGCGCCAGCTCATACAGGGGAGACACTGAAGCTTTCTTT. Its translation: CASSYRGDTEAFF. The chain recombines TRBV10-2 with TRBJ1-1; 7 nucleotides align to TRBD1. The V gene's germline CDR1 is WSHSY and CDR2 SAAADI. CDR3 length: 13 amino acids. Trimming at V came to 8 bases and at J to 3 bases, leaving 6 bases not matched to a gene.

Here the CDR3 DNA reads TGTGCCAGCAGCTTATCAAGCGGGAAAACCTACGAGCAGTACTTC. This codes for CASSLSSGKTYEQYF. This chain joins TRBV11-3 and TRBJ2-7; 7 nucleotides match TRBD2. The CDR3 length is 15 residues. The junction had 6 bases not matched to a gene; V was cut back by 2 bases and J by 2 bases. Germline assignment: CDR1 SGHNT and CDR2 YENEEA.

In this sample, this clone turned up a few times. No DNA is shown, since the ends of the CDR3 on it are uncertain; the CDR3 is the one TCRdb lists. V gene TRBV28 combines with J gene TRBJ2-3; TRBD2 is the table's D call and was not checked against the DNA. CDR1 and CDR2 (germline): MDHEN, SYDVKM. The CDR3 has 14 amino acids, counting both end residues. CDR3 in amino acids: CASSSVRGADTQYF.